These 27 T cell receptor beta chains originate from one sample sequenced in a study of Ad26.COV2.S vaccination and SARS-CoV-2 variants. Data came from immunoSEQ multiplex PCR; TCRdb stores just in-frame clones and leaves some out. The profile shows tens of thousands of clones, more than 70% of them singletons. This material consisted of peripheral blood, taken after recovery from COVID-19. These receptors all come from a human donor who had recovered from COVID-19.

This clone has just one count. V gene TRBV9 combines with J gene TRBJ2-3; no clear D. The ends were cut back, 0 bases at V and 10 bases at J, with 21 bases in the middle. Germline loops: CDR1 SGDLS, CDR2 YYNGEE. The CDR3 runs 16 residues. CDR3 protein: CASSVASVLPLGAQYF. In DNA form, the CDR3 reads TGTGCCAGCAGCGTAGCCAGCGTCCTCCCACTTGGGGCGCAGTATTTT.

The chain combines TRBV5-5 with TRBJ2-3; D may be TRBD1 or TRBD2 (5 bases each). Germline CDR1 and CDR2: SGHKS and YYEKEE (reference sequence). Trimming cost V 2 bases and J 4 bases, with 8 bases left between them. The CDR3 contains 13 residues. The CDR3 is CASSFEGPDTQYF. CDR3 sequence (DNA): TGTGCCAGCAGCTTCGAGGGGCCAGATACGCAGTATTTT.

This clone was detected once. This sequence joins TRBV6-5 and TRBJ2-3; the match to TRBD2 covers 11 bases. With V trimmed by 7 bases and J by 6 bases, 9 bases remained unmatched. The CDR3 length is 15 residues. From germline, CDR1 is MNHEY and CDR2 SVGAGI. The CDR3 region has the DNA TGTGCCAGCATGGTAGCGGGAGGGCCGTGGGATACGCAGTATTTT. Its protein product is CASMVAGGPWDTQYF.

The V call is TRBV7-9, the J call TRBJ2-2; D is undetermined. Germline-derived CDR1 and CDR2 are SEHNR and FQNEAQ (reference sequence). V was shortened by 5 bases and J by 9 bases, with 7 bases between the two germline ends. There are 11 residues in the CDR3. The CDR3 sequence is CASSQIRELFF. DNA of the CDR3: TGTGCCAGCAGCCAAATAAGGGAGCTGTTTTTT.

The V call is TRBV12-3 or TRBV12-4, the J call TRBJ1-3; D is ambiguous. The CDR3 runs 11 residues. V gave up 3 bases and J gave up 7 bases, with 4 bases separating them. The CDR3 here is CASSLGNTIYF. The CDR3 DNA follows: TGTGCCAGCAGTTTGGGGAACACCATATATTTT.

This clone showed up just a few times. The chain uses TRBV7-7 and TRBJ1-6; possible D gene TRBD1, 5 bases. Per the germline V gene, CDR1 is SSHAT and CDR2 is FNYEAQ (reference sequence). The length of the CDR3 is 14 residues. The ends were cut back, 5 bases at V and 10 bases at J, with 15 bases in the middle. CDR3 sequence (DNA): TGTGCCAGCAGCCCCGGGGCTGACGGGTCACCCCTCCACTTT. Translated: CASSPGADGSPLHF.

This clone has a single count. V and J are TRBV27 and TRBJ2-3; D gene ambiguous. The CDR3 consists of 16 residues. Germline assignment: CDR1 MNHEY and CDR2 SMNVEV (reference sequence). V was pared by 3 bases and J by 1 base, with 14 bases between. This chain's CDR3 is CASSFLGDAGTDTQYF. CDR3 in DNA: TGTGCCAGCAGTTTCCTGGGTGACGCGGGCACAGATACGCAGTATTTT.

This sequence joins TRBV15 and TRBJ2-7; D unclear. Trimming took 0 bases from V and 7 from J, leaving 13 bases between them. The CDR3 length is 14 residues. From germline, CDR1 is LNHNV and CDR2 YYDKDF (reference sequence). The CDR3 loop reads CATSRENTQREQYF. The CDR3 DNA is TGTGCCACCAGCAGAGAGAACACTCAGCGTGAGCAGTACTTC.

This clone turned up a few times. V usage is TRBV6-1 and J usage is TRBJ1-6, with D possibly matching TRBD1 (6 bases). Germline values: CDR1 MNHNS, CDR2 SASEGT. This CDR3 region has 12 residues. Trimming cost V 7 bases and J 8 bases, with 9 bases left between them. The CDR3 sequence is CASTRTDSPLHF. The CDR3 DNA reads TGTGCCAGCACCCGGACAGATTCACCCCTCCACTTT.

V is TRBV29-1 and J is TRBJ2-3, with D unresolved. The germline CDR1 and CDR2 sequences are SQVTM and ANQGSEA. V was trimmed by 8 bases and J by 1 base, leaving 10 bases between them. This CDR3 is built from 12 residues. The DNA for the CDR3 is TGCAGCCCTAGTGAGGGCACAGATACGCAGTATTTT. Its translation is CSPSEGTDTQYF.

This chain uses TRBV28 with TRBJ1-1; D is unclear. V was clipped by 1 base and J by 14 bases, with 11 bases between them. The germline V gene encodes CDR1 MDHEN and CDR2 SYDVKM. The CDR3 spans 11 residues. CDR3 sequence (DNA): TGTGCCAGCAGTTTATTTGCTACTGTATTCTTT. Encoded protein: CASSLFATVFF.

This CDR3 is CASSFPQTGAEQYF. The DNA for the CDR3 is TGTGCCAGCAGCTTTCCTCAGACAGGGGCCGAGCAGTACTTC. The V gene is TRBV7-6, the J gene TRBJ2-7, with 8 bases lining up with TRBD1. The length of the CDR3 is 14 residues. With 3 bases clipped from V and 6 bases from J, the junction kept 7 bases outside the gene matches. Germline CDR1 is SGHVS and CDR2 is FNYEAQ.

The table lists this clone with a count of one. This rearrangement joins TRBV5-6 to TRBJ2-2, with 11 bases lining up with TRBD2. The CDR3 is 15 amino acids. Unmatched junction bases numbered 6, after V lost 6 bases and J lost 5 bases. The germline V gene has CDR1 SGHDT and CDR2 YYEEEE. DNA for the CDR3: TGTGCCAGCACAGGGACTAGCGGTGGGACCGGGGAGCTGTTTTTT. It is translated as CASTGTSGGTGELFF.

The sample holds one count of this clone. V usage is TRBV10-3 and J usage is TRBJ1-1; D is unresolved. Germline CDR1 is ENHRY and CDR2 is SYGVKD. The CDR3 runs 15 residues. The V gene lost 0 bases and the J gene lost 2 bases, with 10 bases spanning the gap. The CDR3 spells CAISESSGINTEAFF. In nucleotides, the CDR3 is TGTGCCATCAGTGAGTCAAGCGGGATTAACACTGAAGCTTTCTTT.

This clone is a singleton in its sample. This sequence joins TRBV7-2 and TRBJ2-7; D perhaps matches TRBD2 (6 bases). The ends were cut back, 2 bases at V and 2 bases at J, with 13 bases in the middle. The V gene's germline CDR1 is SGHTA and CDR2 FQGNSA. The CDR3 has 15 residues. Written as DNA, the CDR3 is TGTGCCAGCAGCTTATATTTAGCGGTAACCTACGAGCAGTACTTC. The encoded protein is CASSLYLAVTYEQYF.

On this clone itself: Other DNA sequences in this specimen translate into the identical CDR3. The CDR3 DNA is TGTGCCAGCTCACCGGGGTTACAAGAGACCCAGTACTTC. Protein sequence: CASSPGLQETQYF. V is TRBV18 and J is TRBJ2-5, with D unclear. V gave up 3 bases and J gave up 2 bases, with 7 bases separating them. The CDR3 loop spans 13 amino acids. Germline CDR1 and CDR2: KGHSH and LQKENI.

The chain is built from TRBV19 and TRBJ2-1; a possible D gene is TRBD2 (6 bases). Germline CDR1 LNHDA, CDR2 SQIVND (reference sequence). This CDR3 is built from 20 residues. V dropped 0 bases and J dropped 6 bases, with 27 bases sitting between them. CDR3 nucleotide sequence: TGTGCCAGTAGTATAGAGGGTTCATTCGCGCGGGACCGGCCGGGCAATGAGCAGTTCTTC. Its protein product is CASSIEGSFARDRPGNEQFF. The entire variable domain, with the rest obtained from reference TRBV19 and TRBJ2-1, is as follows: DGGITQSPKYLFRKEGQNVTLSCEQNLNHDAMYWYRQDPGQGLRLIYYSQIVNDFQKGDIAEGYSVSREKKESFPLTVTSAQKNPTAFYLCASSIEGSFARDRPGNEQFFGPGTRLTVL.

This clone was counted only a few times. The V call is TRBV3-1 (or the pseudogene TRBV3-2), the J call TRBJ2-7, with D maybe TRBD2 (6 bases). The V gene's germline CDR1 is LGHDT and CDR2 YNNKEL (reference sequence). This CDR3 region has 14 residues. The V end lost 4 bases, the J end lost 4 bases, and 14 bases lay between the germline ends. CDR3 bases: TGTGCCAGCAGCCTCGCGGTAGGAGGGTACGAGCAGTACTTC. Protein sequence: CASSLAVGGYEQYF.

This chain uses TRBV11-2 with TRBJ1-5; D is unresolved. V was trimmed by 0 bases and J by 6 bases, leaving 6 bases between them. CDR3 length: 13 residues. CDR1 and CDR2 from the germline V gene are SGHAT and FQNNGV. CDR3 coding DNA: TGTGCCAGCAGCTTAGATGTTCGTCAGCCCCAGCATTTT. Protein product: CASSLDVRQPQHF.

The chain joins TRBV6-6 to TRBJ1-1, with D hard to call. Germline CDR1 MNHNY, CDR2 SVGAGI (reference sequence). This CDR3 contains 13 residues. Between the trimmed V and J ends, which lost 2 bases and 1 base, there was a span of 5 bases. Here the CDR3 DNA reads TGTGCCAGCAGTTACCTCGAGAACACTGAAGCTTTCTTT. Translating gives CASSYLENTEAFF.

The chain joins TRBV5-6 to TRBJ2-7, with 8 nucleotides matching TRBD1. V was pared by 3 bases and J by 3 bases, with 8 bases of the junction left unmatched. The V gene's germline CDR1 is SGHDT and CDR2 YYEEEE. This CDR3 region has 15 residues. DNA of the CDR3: TGTGCCAGCAGCTCCGGGACAGGTCTCTACTACGAGCAGTACTTC. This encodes CASSSGTGLYYEQYF.

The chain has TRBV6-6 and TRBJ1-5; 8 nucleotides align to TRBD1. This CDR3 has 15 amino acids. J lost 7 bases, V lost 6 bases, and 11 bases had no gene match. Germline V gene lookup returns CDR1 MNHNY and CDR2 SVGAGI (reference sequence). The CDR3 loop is CASRDSGGTTQPQHF. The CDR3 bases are TGTGCCAGCAGGGACTCAGGGGGCACAACGCAGCCCCAGCATTTT.

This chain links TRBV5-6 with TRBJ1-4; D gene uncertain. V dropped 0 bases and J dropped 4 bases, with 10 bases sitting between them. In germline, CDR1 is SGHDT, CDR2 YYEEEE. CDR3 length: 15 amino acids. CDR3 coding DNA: TGTGCCAGCAGCTTGGTCACCAGCTATAATGAAAAACTGTTTTTT. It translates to CASSLVTSYNEKLFF. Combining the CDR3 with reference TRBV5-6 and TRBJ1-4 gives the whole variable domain DAGVTQSPTHLIKTRGQQVTLRCSPKSGHDTVSWYQQALGQGPQFIFQYYEEEERQRGNFPDRFSGHQFPNYSSELNVNALLLGDSALYLCASSLVTSYNEKLFFGSGTQLSVL.

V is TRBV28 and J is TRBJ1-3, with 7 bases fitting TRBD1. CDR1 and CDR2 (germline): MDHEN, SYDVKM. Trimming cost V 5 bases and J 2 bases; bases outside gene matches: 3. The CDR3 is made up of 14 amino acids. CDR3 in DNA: TGTGCCAGCAGTGGCGACAGGGCTGGAAACACCATATATTTT. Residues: CASSGDRAGNTIYF.

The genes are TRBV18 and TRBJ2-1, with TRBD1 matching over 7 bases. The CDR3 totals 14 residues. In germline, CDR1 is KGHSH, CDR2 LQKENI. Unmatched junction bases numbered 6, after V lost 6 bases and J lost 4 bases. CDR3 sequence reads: CASSPGQQYNEQFF. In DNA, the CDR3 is TGTGCCAGCTCGCCGGGACAGCAATACAATGAGCAGTTCTTC.

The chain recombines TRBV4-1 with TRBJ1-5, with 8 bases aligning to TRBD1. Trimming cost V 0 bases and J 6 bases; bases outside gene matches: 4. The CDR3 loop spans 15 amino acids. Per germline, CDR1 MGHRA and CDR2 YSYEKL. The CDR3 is CASSQEDRVGQPQHF. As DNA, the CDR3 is TGCGCCAGCAGCCAAGAGGACAGGGTAGGTCAGCCCCAGCATTTT.

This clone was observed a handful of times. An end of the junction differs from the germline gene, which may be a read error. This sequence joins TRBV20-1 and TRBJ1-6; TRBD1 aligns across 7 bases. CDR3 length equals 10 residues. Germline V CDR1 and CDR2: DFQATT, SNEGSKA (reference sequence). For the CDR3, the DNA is TGCAGTGCTAGTCGGCAGGGGGAATTCTTT. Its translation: CSASRQGEFF.